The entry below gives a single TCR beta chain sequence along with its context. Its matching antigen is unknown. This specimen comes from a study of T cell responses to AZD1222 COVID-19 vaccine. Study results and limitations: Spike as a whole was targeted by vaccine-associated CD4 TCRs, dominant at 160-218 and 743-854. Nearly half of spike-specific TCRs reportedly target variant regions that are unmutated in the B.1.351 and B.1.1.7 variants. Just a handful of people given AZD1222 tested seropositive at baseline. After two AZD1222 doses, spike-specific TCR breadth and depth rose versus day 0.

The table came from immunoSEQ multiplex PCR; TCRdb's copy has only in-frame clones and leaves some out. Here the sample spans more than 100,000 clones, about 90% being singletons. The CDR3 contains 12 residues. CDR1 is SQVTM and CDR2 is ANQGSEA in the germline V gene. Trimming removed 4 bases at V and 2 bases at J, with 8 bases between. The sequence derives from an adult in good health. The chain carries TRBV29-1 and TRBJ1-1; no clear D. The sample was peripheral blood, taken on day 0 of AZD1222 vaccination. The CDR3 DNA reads TGCAGCGTTGTGGGAACTAACACTGAAGCTTTCTTT. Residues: CSVVGTNTEAFF.